The 7 T cell receptor beta chains below were found in one sample sequenced in a study of T-cell memory formation after mild COVID-19. A single record per CDR3 protein comes from TCRdb applying MiXCR to the 5' RACE reads. The table includes just under 550,000 distinct CDR3 sequences, 20% detected once. Sequencing used PBMCs or a T cell subset sorted from them (not recorded which). These receptors came from an adult woman who had mild COVID-19 (a few samples of this study predate the infection). Cell type and time point are not known.

The J gene is TRBJ2-3, the V gene TRBV4-2; tentatively, D is TRBD2 (6 bases). CDR3 size: 17 residues. From germline, CDR1 is LGHNA and CDR2 YNFKEQ. V was cut by 4 bases and J by 2 bases, with 19 bases left in between. CDR3 bases: TGTGCCAGCAGCCCGGTCCGTGGTACGGGGGTCACAGATACGCAGTATTTT. It is translated as CASSPVRGTGVTDTQYF.

The rearrangement uses TRBV7-3 and TRBJ2-1, with D possibly being TRBD1 or TRBD2 (6 bases each). Germline lookup yields CDR1 SGHTA and CDR2 FQGTGA. Trimming stripped 2 bases from V and 8 bases from J, with 16 bases between. This CDR3 is 15 amino acids long. CDR3 sequence reads: CASSLSEGGWDEQFF. The CDR3 bases are TGTGCCAGCAGCTTATCTGAGGGGGGTTGGGATGAGCAGTTCTTC.

CDR3 DNA sequence: TGTGCCAGCAGTTTAGCGCGGGGACAGGGTTATCAGCCCCAGCATTTT. Translating it yields CASSLARGQGYQPQHF. The rearrangement uses TRBV12-3 or TRBV12-4 and TRBJ1-5; TRBD1 matches at 9 bases. The CDR3 is 16 residues long. The V and J ends lost 0 bases and 5 bases, in that order; junction bases with no gene match: 5.

This clonotype turned up a few times. The CDR3 bases are TGTGCCAGCAGCTTGGGGGGGCCGAACACTGAAGCTTTCTTT. It codes for CASSLGGPNTEAFF. The rearrangement uses TRBV5-5 and TRBJ1-1; the D gene is possibly TRBD1 (6 bases). Germline V CDR1 and CDR2: SGHKS, YYEKEE (reference sequence). The V end lost 0 bases, the J end lost 1 base, and 7 bases lay between the germline ends. This CDR3 comprises 14 residues.

The sample holds many counts of this clonotype. The chain uses TRBV10-3 and TRBJ2-1; the match to TRBD2 covers 10 bases. The CDR3 loop spans 15 amino acids. CDR1 is ENHRY, CDR2 SYGVKD, per germline. V dropped 4 bases and J dropped 12; count of bases not matched to a gene: 12. CDR3 DNA sequence: TGTGCCATCAGTGGGACTAGCGGCCCCTTGGTTGGGCAGTTCTTC. This codes for CAISGTSGPLVGQFF.

This sequence joins TRBV7-2 and TRBJ2-1, with 8 bases aligning to TRBD2. CDR3 length: 12 amino acids. Trimming at V came to 5 bases and at J to 12 bases, leaving 6 bases not matched to a gene. Germline V CDR1 and CDR2: SGHTA, FQGNSA. The chain's CDR3 is CASSPPGLGQFF. The CDR3, as DNA: TGTGCCAGCAGCCCGCCGGGACTAGGGCAGTTCTTC. Full variable domain (missing parts from reference TRBV7-2 and TRBJ2-1): GAGVSQSPSNKVTEKGKDVELRCDPISGHTALYWYRQSLGQGLEFLIYFQGNSAPDKSGLPSDRFSAERTGGSVSTLTIQRTQQEDSAVYLCASSPPGLGQFFGPGTRLTVL.

This clonotype was recorded many times. J is TRBJ1-4 and V is TRBV9; D remains unclear. The CDR3 length is 15 residues. V gave up 2 bases and J gave up 0 bases, with 8 bases separating them. From germline, CDR1 is SGDLS and CDR2 YYNGEE. The CDR3 nucleotides read TGTGCCAGCAGCGTGAACGGTGCAACTAATGAAAAACTGTTTTTT. It specifies CASSVNGATNEKLFF. The whole variable domain, remainder taken from reference TRBV9 and TRBJ1-4, is DSGVTQTPKHLITATGQRVTLRCSPRSGDLSVYWYQQSLDQGLQFLIQYYNGEERAKGNILERFSAQQFPDLHSELNLSSLELGDSALYFCASSVNGATNEKLFFGSGTQLSVL.